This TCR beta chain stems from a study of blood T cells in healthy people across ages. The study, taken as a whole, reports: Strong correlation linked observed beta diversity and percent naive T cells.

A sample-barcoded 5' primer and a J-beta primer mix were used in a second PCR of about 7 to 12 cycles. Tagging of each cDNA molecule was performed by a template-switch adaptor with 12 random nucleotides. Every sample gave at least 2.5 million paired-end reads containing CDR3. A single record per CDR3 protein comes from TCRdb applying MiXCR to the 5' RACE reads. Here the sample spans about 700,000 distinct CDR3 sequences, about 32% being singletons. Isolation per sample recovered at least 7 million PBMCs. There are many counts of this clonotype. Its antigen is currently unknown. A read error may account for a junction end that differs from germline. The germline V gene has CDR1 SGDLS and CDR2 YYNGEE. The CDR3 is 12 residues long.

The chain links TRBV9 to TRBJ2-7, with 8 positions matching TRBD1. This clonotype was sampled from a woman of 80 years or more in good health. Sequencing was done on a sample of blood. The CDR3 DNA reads TGCTGGCACCTGGACAGGGTGGGCGAGCAGTACTTC. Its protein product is CWHLDRVGEQYF.